This entry lists 20 T cell receptor beta chains sequenced from one sample in a study of T cell repertoires in ileal Crohn's disease. Here immunoSEQ multiplex PCR was the method, and the copy in TCRdb shows in-frame clones only, minus some. The table records 9,500 to 15,000 clones, approximately 78% of them present only once. The time point here: neoterminal ileum biopsy at postoperative endoscopy, about 6 months after surgery. Material: ileal tissue. Receptors originate from an adult with Crohn's disease.

The chain joins TRBV30 to TRBJ1-1; D is unresolved. V dropped 3 bases and J dropped 6 bases, with 5 bases sitting between them. The CDR3 runs to 10 residues. From germline, CDR1 is GTSNPN and CDR2 SVGIG (reference sequence). The CDR3 reads CAWSPPEAFF. In nucleotides, the CDR3 is TGTGCCTGGAGCCCTCCTGAAGCTTTCTTT.

The chain recombines TRBV7-2 with TRBJ1-2, with 9 bases matching TRBD1. CDR3 length: 17 residues. V lost 5 bases, J lost 4 bases, and 14 bases stayed unmatched. In germline, CDR1 is SGHTA, CDR2 FQGNSA. CDR3 amino acids: CASSPRTGARIFYGYTF. CDR3 DNA sequence: TGTGCCAGCAGCCCCCGGACAGGGGCGCGCATCTTCTATGGCTACACCTTC.

V usage is TRBV9 and J usage is TRBJ2-7; tentatively, D is TRBD2 (5 bases). CDR1 is SGDLS and CDR2 is YYNGEE in the germline V gene. V gave up 0 bases and J gave up 7 bases, with 14 bases separating them. The CDR3 length is 14 residues. The CDR3 region is CASSVDGVTGEQYF. The CDR3 nucleotides are TGTGCCAGCAGCGTAGACGGGGTTACGGGTGAGCAGTACTTC.

This chain uses TRBV27 with TRBJ2-5; 7 nucleotides line up with TRBD1. Matching the DNA end better, TRBJ2-7 makes the J call doubtful. The CDR3 spans 15 residues. Germline CDR1 reads MNHEY; CDR2 reads SMNVEV (reference sequence). The CDR3 sequence is CASSPVGQESYEQYF. The DNA of the CDR3 is TGTGCCAGCAGTCCGGTAGGACAGGAATCATACGAGCAGTACTTC.

The chain carries TRBV6-4 and TRBJ2-3; 8 nucleotides match TRBD2. Trimming took 3 bases from V and 5 from J; bases not matched to a gene: 4. Germline values: CDR1 MRHNA, CDR2 SNTAGT. CDR3 length equals 14 residues. The CDR3 spells CASSETGGLDTQYF. The CDR3 DNA is TGTGCCAGCAGTGAGACGGGAGGGCTAGATACGCAGTATTTT.

The rearrangement links TRBV2 to TRBJ1-3, with D possibly TRBD1 on 6 matching bases. Germline-derived CDR1 and CDR2 are SNHLY and FYNNEI. Trimming removed 4 bases at V and 2 bases at J, with 12 bases between. The CDR3 loop spans 15 amino acids. CDR3 amino acids: CASSVSGGTGNTIYF. The CDR3 region has the DNA TGTGCCAGCAGTGTTTCGGGGGGCACTGGAAACACCATATATTTT.

This chain joins TRBV19 and TRBJ1-4; D is unresolved. The CDR3 totals 13 residues. V shed 7 bases and J shed 5 bases, with 11 bases lying between them. CDR1 and CDR2 from the germline V gene are LNHDA and SQIVND (reference sequence). The CDR3 bases are TGTGCCAGTAATTCGGGGAAAAATGAAAAACTGTTTTTT. It yields the protein CASNSGKNEKLFF.

This clone was counted only a few times. The chain recombines TRBV25-1 with TRBJ2-3; TRBD2 matches at 15 bases. J was trimmed by 6 bases and V by 6 bases; bases with no gene match: 7. CDR3 size: 16 residues. The germline V gene has CDR1 MGHDK and CDR2 SYGVNS. CDR3 sequence: CASSRTSGRGADTQYF. In DNA, the CDR3 is TGTGCCAGCAGCCGGACTAGCGGGAGGGGGGCCGATACGCAGTATTTT.

The chain links TRBV7-3 to TRBJ1-1, with a possible D match to TRBD1 (6 bases). V was trimmed by 5 bases and J by 4 bases, leaving 17 bases between them. The CDR3 spans 15 residues. Looked up from germline, CDR1 is SGHTA and CDR2 is FQGTGA. The CDR3 spells CASSAAGAIGTEAFF. The DNA of the CDR3 is TGTGCCAGCAGCGCCGCAGGGGCAATAGGCACTGAAGCTTTCTTT.

This clone was picked up a small number of times. The V gene is TRBV11-3, the J gene TRBJ1-5; 8 positions match TRBD1. V shed 6 bases, J shed 0 bases, and the junction held 13 bases outside the gene matches. From germline, CDR1 is SGHNT and CDR2 YENEEA. This CDR3 is 18 amino acids long. CDR3 residues: CASSRPKTGENSNQPQHF. Here the CDR3 DNA reads TGTGCCAGCAGTCGGCCAAAGACAGGGGAGAATAGCAATCAGCCCCAGCATTTT.

This sequence joins TRBV18 and TRBJ2-5; TRBD2 agrees at 8 bases. The germline V gene encodes CDR1 KGHSH and CDR2 LQKENI. V was pared by 3 bases and J by 11 bases, with 14 bases of the junction left unmatched. The CDR3 sequence is 15 residues long. CDR3 sequence reads: CASSPAGTRRAEQYF. The CDR3 coding sequence is TGTGCCAGCTCACCGGCCGGGACTAGGAGAGCAGAGCAGTACTTC. Full variable domain (rest looked up from reference TRBV18 and TRBJ2-5): NAGVMQNPRHLVRRRGQEARLRCSPMKGHSHVYWYRQLPEEGLKFMVYLQKENIIDESGMPKERFSAEFPKEGPSILRIQQVVRGDSAAYFCASSPAGTRRAEQYFGPGTRLLVL.

This chain joins TRBV9 and TRBJ1-3; D may be TRBD1 (6 bases). Deletions cut 3 bases from V and 0 bases from J, with 13 bases between. This CDR3 region has 16 residues. CDR1 and CDR2 from the germline V gene are SGDLS and YYNGEE. The CDR3: CASSAHREGSGNTIYF. DNA for the CDR3: TGTGCCAGCAGCGCACACAGGGAGGGCTCTGGAAACACCATATATTTT.

This clone was counted only a few times. The rearrangement links TRBV27 to TRBJ2-5; 11 bases align to TRBD2. Germline trimming cut 5 bases from V and 7 bases from J; bases unmatched to any gene: 12. Germline loops: CDR1 MNHEY, CDR2 SMNVEV (reference sequence). This CDR3 is 16 amino acids long. Here the CDR3 reads CASSRGTSGGFGTQYF. DNA for the CDR3: TGTGCCAGCAGTCGAGGGACTAGCGGTGGCTTTGGGACCCAGTACTTC.

The chain couples TRBV19 to TRBJ2-7, with a weak D call TRBD2 (6 bases). The CDR3 contains 13 residues. Germline CDR1 is LNHDA and CDR2 is SQIVND (reference sequence). V lost 6 bases and J lost 3, with 12 bases in between. The CDR3 bases are TGTGCCAGTAGCACTGGGGGGATCTACGAGCAGTACTTC. It translates to CASSTGGIYEQYF.

The chain links TRBV7-3 to TRBJ1-6; possible D gene TRBD1, 5 bases. Germline V gives CDR1 SGHTA, CDR2 FQGTGA. The CDR3 has 13 amino acids. Trimming cost V 3 bases and J 10 bases, with 10 bases left between them. Written as DNA, the CDR3 is TGTGCCAGCAGCTTCATCCAGGGATCACCCCTCCACTTT. Its translation: CASSFIQGSPLHF. The whole variable domain, filled in from reference TRBV7-3 and TRBJ1-6, reads GAGVSQTPSNKVTEKGKYVELRCDPISGHTALYWYRQSLGQGPEFLIYFQGTGAADDSGLPNDRFFAVRPEGSVSTLKIQRTERGDSAVYLCASSFIQGSPLHFGNGTRLTVT.

This clone has only a few counts. The chain employs TRBV11-3 and TRBJ2-7, with 10 bases matching TRBD1. Germline V gene lookup returns CDR1 SGHNT and CDR2 YENEEA. CDR3 size: 16 residues. The V and J ends lost 3 bases and 2 bases, in that order; junction bases with no gene match: 7. CDR3: CASSFRAGTGAYEQYF. The CDR3, as DNA: TGTGCCAGCAGCTTCCGGGCCGGGACAGGGGCCTACGAGCAGTACTTC.

The CDR3 region is CASSQGGQGNYEQYF. The CDR3 nucleotides read TGCGCCAGCAGCCAAGGCGGACAGGGGAACTACGAGCAGTACTTC. This chain joins TRBV4-1 and TRBJ2-7; TRBD1 matches at 9 bases. From germline, CDR1 is MGHRA and CDR2 YSYEKL. Trimming took 1 base from V and 3 from J; bases not matched to a gene: 4. The CDR3 has 15 amino acids.

This chain uses TRBV19 with TRBJ2-7, with 7 bases fitting TRBD1. The CDR3 extends over 14 amino acids. Losses at the gene ends were 6 bases for V and 6 bases for J; bases not matched to a gene: 11. Germline assignment: CDR1 LNHDA and CDR2 SQIVND (reference sequence). CDR3 nucleotide sequence: TGTGCCAGTAGCCAGCCGGGACAGTCGGCCGAGCAGTACTTC. Translating it yields CASSQPGQSAEQYF.

Notes on this clone: Other DNA sequences in this specimen translate into the identical CDR3. The chain uses TRBV27 and TRBJ2-7, with D hard to call. The CDR3 has 13 amino acids. Germline assignment: CDR1 MNHEY and CDR2 SMNVEV (reference sequence). V dropped 2 bases and J dropped 3 bases, with 8 bases sitting between them. CDR3 in amino acids: CASSLGQNYEQYF. CDR3 nucleotide sequence: TGTGCCAGCAGTTTAGGGCAGAACTACGAGCAGTACTTC.

The rearrangement joins TRBV27 to TRBJ2-7; possibly TRBD1 for D (6 bases). Trimming removed 11 bases from V and 3 bases from J, with 17 bases in between. This CDR3 spans 13 amino acids. Germline values: CDR1 MNHEY, CDR2 SMNVEV (reference sequence). The CDR3 loop reads CACAPGQNYEQYF. The CDR3 DNA sequence: TGTGCCTGTGCCCCGGGACAAAACTACGAGCAGTACTTC.